This TCR beta chain originates from a study of early T cells in non-severe SARS-CoV-2 infection. Study-level points and caveats: Sequences matched to VDJdb favored anti-spike CD8 responses, while private and CD4 specificities were missed.

Unique molecular identifiers were affixed to single, distinct cDNA molecules. TCRdb used MiXCR to reprocess the 5' RACE reads, holding one entry per CDR3 protein. The repertoire holds about 80,000 distinct CDR3 sequences, with around 5% as singletons. This clonotype was recorded at least ten times. What it recognizes is unknown. The CDR3 consists of 13 residues. With 4 bases removed from V and 4 bases from J, the gap between germline ends came to 8 bases. Germline loops: CDR1 SGHVS, CDR2 FQNEAQ. The sample was whole blood, taken at baseline. This chain joins TRBV7-8 and TRBJ1-5, with no clear D. This sequence originates from an adult who was a healthcare worker with PCR-confirmed SARS-CoV-2 infection or an uninfected control (not recorded which). The chain's CDR3 is CASSSGVNQPQHF. As DNA, the CDR3 is TGTGCCAGCAGCTCGGGAGTTAATCAGCCCCAGCATTTT. Filled out from reference TRBV7-8 and TRBJ1-5, the complete variable domain reads GAGVSQSPRYKVAKRGQDVALRCDPISGHVSLFWYQQALGQGPEFLTYFQNEAQLDKSGLPSDRFFAERPEGSVSTLKIQRTQQEDSAVYLCASSSGVNQPQHFGDGTRLSIL.